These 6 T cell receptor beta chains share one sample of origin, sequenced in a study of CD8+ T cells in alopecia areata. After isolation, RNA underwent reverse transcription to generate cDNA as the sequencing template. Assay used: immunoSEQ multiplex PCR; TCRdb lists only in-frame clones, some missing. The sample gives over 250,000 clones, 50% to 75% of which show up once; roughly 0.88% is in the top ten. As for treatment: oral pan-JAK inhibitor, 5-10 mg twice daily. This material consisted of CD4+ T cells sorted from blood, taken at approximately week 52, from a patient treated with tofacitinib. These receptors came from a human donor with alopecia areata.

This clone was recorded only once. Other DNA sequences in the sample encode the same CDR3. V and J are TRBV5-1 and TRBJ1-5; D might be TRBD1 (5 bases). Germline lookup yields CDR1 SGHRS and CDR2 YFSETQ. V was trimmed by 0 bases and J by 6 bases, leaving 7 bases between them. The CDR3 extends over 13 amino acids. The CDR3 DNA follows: TGCGCCAGCAGCTTGGTTGGGGGTCAGCCCCAGCATTTT. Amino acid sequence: CASSLVGGQPQHF.

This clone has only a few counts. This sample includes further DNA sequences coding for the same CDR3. The chain's CDR3 is CAWGASGGYNEQFF. The CDR3 DNA follows: TGTGCCTGGGGGGCTAGCGGAGGCTACAATGAGCAGTTCTTC. This rearrangement joins TRBV30 to TRBJ2-1; 7 bases fit TRBD2. The trim removed 5 bases at V and 3 bases at J, leaving 7 bases unmatched. Germline CDR1 GTSNPN, CDR2 SVGIG (reference sequence). CDR3 length: 14 amino acids.

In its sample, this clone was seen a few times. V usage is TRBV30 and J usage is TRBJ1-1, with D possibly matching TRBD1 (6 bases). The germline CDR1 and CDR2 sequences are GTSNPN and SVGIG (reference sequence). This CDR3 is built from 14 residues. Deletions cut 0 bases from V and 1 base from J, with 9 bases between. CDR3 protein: CAWSVPRGNTEAFF. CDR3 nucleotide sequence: TGTGCCTGGAGTGTCCCCAGGGGGAACACTGAAGCTTTCTTT.

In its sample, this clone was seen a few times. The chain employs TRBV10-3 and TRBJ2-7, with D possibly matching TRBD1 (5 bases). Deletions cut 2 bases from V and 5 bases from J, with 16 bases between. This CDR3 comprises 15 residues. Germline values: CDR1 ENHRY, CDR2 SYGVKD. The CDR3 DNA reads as TGTGCCATCAGTGAGAGGGCCAGGGCCATGGACGAGCAGTACTTC. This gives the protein CAISERARAMDEQYF.

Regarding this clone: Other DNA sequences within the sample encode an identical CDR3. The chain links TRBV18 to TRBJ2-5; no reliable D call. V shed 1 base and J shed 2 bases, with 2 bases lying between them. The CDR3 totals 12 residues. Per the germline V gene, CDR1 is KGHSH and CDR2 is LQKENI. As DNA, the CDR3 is TGTGCCAGCTCACCACGGCAAGAGACCCAGTACTTC. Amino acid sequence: CASSPRQETQYF.

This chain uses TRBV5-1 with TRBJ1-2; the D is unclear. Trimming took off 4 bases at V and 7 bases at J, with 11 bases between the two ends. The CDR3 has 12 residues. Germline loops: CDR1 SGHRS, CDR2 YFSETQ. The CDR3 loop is CASSMGVSGYTF. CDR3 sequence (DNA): TGCGCCAGCAGCATGGGCGTTTCTGGCTACACCTTC.